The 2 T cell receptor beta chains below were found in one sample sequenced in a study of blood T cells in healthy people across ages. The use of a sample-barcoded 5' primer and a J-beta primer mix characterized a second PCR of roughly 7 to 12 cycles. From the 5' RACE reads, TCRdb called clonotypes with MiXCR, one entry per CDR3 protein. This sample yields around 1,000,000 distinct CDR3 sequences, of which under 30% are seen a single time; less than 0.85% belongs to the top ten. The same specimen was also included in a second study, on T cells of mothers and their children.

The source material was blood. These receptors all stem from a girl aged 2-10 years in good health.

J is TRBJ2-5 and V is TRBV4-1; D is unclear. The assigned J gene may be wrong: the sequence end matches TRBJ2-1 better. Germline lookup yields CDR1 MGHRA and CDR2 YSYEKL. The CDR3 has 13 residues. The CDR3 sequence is CASSQEGVDEQFF. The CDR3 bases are TGCGCCAGCAGCCAAGAAGGTGTGGATGAGCAGTTCTTC.

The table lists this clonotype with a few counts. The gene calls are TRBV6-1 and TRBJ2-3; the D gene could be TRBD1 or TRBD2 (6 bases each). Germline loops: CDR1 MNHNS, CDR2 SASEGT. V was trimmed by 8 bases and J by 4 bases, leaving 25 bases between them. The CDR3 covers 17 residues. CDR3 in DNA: TGTGCCAGCTGGTCCGGAGGGGGAGCGGGTCCCCCAGATACGCAGTATTTT. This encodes CASWSGGGAGPPDTQYF.